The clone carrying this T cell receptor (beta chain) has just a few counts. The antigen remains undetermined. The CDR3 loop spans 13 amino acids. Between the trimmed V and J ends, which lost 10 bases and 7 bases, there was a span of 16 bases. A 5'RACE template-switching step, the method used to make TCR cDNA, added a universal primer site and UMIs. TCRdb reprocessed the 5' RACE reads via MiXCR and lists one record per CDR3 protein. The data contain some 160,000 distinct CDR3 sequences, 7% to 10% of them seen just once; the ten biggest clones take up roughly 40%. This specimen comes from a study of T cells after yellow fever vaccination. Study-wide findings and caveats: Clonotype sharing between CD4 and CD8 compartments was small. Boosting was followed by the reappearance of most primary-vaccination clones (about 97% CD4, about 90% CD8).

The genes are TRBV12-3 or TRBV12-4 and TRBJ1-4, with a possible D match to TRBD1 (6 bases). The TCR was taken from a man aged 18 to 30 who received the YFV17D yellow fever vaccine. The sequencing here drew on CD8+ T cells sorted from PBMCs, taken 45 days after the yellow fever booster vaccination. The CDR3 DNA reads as TGTGCCACCCTCCGGGACAATATTGAAAAACTGTTTTTT. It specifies CATLRDNIEKLFF.